This T cell receptor beta chain is from a study of shared clonotypes between healthy human individuals (dated by TCRdb to 2019 to 2021). About the investigation overall: The cohort comprised a couple of women and a few men aged 18 to 49 years. For each donor, three plates each were used for CD4 naive and CD4 memory, two plates were used for CD8 naive, and one plate was used for CD8 memory. To estimate repertoire size and how much clonotypes are shared between individuals, the study performed deep sequencing of blood TCR repertoires from a few healthy adults. Libraries were prepared and TCR repertoires were sequenced by different laboratories using diverse techniques, in order to increase sequencing depth and limit assay-specific biases. Each donor's leukapheresis produced roughly between about 0.8 and 10 billion PBMCs. What the study reported, not specific to this receptor: Sampling was restricted to blood, and TCR repertoires in tissues likely differ from the TCR repertoires found in blood. Larger estimated clonotype richness was generally found for naive subsets than for memory subsets. Sharing across a few donors was observed for roughly 5.4% of naive CD4, about 4% of naive CD8, over 2% of memory CD4, and 0.4% of memory CD8 clonotypes. Because the study included a small number of donors, the genetic and exposure-history diversity represented was limited. Rarefaction of sorted-subset datasets indicated incomplete sequencing despite the large sequencing depth. Pairwise subsampling indicated that sequencing depth was expected to affect the degree of clonotype sharing among donors. Higher generation probabilities were observed for clonotypes shared by all four sorted-subset donors than for non-shared clonotypes.

CDR1 and CDR2, per the germline V gene, are SGHDT and YYEEEE. Inclusive of the bounding cysteine and phenylalanine, the CDR3 is 14 residues long. CDR3 DNA only is kept here, 42 bases in frame from base 1. Trimming takes 2 bases from V and 6 bases from J, and the germline ends sit 15 bases apart. Using the deep immunoSEQ assay, multiplex PCR amplified TCR CDR3 regions from genomic DNA. Extracted genomic DNA from each cell subset was distributed evenly across all wells of several immunoSEQ 96-well plates, and each plate was treated as a replicate. Each replicate PCR for sorted subsets received about 200 ng genomic DNA, equal to tens of thousands of T cell genomes. The purified libraries were quantified using a Qubit 3.0 fluorometer, sized with a Bioanalyzer 2100, and then quantified again using the KAPA Library Quantification kit. Each immunoSEQ 96-well plate was sequenced on its own single-read 150-cycle Illumina NextSeq 550 flow cell. As for the authors' bioinformatics: Because the immunoSEQ output held only junctional sequences and lacked quality scores, the filtering could not match the filtering applied to full-length reads. To assign V/J genes and CDR3, sequences were annotated using PyIR, a Python wrapper for IgBLAST v1.9, with IMGT germline references. Reads with weak V/J assignments (E-value above 1e-6), missing CDR3, stop codons, out-of-frame junctions, or ambiguous translated residues were removed. V3J clonotypes were defined as sequences sharing an identical inferred V gene, J gene, and CDR3 amino acid sequence. To compute the percentage overlap between repertoires, the number of shared unique clonotypes was divided by the size of the smaller repertoire. Repertoire richness was assessed with RTK rarefaction, the Chao1 estimator, and Recon v2.1 estimates of unobserved clonotypes. Generation probabilities were computed with OLGA for all TCRbeta clonotypes obtained by the gDNA method from several donors. As stored in TCRdb, this immuneACCESS dataset retains in-frame rearrangements with V and J assigned. A fraction of the clones does not appear; measured against another copy, unresolved V genes explain less than half of the discrepancy, and the remainder lacks a known reason. Clone size and V and J calls were adopted from that table, with D and trimming inferred from the DNA. The sample table holds some 2,000,000 clones, of which roughly 94% were seen once. The ten largest make up 0.9% to 1.3% of the sample.

As for this clone: Its binding antigen is unknown. No much larger clone is present one base from it, and per-base qualities are unavailable.

CD8 naive samples consisted of CD45RO-negative cells that were positively selected for CCR7, yielding a CD45RA+CCR7+ population without TemRA cells. The donors were healthy, HIV-negative adults with no recently reported acute infections or vaccinations. Only Caucasian adults living in Nashville, Tennessee, USA were represented among the donors. Blood was obtained by leukapheresis, after which PBMCs were separated by Ficoll-Histopaque density gradient centrifugation and cryopreserved in liquid nitrogen vapor phase. Analytical flow cytometry was used to check the purity and quantity of each magnetically sorted T cell population. From each sorted fraction, genomic DNA was isolated and quantified by UV absorbance on a Nanodrop 2000c.

What was sequenced was naive CD8+ T cells sorted from blood. The cell subset or site label for this specimen denotes: CD45RA+CCR7+. The clonotype comes from a man aged 18 to 35 in good health. This chain is built from TRBV5-6 and TRBJ2-7; the D call could be TRBD1 or TRBD2, with each sharing 5 bases. The DNA sequence is TGTGCCAGCAGCTTAGGGACCTTGTCTTTCGAGCAGTACTTC. Its translation is CASSLGTLSFEQYF. With all but the CDR3 taken from the reference TRBV5-6 and TRBJ2-7 genes, the full variable domain is: DAGVTQSPTHLIKTRGQQVTLRCSPKSGHDTVSWYQQALGQGPQFIFQYYEEEERQRGNFPDRFSGHQFPNYSSELNVNALLLGDSALYLCASSLGTLSFEQYFGPGTRLTVT.